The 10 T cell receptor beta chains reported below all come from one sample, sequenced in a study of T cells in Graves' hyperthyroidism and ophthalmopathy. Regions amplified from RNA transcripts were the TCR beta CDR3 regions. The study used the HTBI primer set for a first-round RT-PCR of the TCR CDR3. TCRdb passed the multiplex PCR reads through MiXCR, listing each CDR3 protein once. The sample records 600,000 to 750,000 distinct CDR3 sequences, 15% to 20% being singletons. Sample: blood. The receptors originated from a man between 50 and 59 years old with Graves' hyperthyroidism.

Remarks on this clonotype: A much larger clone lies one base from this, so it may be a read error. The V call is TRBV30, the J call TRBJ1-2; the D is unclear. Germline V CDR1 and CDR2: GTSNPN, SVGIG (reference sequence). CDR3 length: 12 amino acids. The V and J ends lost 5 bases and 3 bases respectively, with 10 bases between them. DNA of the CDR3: TGTGCCTGGGGAGCCCGAGACTATGGCTACACCTTC. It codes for CAWGARDYGYTF. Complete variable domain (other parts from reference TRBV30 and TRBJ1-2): SQTIHQWPATLVQPVGSPLSLECTVEGTSNPNLYWYRQAAGRGLQLLFYSVGIGQISSEVPQNLSASRPQDRQFILSSKKLLLSDSGFYLCAWGARDYGYTFGSGTRLTVV.

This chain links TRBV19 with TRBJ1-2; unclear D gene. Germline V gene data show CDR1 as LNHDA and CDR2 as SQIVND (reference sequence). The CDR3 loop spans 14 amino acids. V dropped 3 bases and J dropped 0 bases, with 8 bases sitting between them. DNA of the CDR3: TGTGCCAGTAGTATGTACGGAGCTAACTATGGCTACACCTTC. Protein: CASSMYGANYGYTF.

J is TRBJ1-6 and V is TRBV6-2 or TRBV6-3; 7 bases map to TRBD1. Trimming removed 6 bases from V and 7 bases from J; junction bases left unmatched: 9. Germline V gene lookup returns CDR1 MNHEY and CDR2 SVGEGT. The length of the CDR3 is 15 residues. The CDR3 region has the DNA TGTGCCAGCAGCGAACTCCCGGGACAGAATTCACCCCTCCACTTT. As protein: CASSELPGQNSPLHF.

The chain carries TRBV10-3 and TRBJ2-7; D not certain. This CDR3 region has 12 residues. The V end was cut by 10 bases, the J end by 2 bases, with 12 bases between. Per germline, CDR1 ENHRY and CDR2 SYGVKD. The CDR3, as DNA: TGTGCCACCAGGACGGAAACCTACGAGCAGTACTTC. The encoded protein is CATRTETYEQYF.

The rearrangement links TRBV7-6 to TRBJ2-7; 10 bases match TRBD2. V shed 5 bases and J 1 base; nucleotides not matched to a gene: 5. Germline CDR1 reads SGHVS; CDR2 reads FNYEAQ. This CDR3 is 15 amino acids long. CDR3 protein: CASSRLAGPSYEQYF. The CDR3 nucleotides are TGTGCCAGCAGCAGACTAGCGGGCCCTTCCTACGAGCAGTACTTC.

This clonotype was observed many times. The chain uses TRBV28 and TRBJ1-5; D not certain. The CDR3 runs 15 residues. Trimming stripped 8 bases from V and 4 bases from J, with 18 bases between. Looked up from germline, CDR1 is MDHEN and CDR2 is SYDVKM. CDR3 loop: CASFHARRANQPQHF. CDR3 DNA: TGTGCCAGCTTTCACGCCAGACGCGCTAATCAGCCCCAGCATTTT.

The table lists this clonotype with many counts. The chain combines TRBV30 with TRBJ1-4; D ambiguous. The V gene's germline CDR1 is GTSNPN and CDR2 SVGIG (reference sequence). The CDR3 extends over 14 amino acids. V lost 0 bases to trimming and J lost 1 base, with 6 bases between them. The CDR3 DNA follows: TGTGCCTGGAGTGTAGGCGGAACTAATGAAAAACTGTTTTTT. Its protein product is CAWSVGGTNEKLFF.

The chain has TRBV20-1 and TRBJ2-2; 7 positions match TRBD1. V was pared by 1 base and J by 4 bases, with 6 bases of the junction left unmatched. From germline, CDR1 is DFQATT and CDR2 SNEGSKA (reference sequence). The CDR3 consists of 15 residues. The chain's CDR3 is CSARVKGARTGELFF. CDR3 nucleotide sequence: TGCAGTGCTAGAGTCAAGGGGGCTCGCACCGGGGAGCTGTTTTTT.

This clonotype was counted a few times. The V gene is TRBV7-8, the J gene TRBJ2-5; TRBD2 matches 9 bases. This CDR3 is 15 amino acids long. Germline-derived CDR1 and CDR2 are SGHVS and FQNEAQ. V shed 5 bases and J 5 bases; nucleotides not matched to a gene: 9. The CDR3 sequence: CASSPRLAVIETQYF. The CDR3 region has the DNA TGTGCCAGCAGCCCTAGACTAGCGGTTATCGAGACCCAGTACTTC.

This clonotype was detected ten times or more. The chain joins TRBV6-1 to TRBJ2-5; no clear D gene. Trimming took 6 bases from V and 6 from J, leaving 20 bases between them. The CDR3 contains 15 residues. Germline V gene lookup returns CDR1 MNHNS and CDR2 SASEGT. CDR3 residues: CASRYSDVSLQTQYF. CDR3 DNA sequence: TGTGCCAGCAGATACTCAGACGTGAGTCTCCAGACCCAGTACTTC.